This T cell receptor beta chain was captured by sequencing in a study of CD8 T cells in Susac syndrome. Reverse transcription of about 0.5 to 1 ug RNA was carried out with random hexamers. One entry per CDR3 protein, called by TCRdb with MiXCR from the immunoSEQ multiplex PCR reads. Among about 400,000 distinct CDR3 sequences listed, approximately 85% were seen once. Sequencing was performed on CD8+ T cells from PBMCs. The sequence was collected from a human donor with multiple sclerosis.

The CDR3 protein is CASSYRGPYSYEQYF. CDR3 DNA: TGCGCCAGCAGCTACAGGGGACCCTACTCCTACGAGCAGTACTTC. This chain uses TRBV5-1 with TRBJ2-7, with 7 bases aligning to TRBD1. J lost 0 bases, V lost 3 bases, and 6 bases had no gene match. The CDR3 covers 15 residues. Germline CDR1 is SGHRS and CDR2 is YFSETQ.